These 10 T cell receptor beta chains share one sample of origin, sequenced in a study of cytomegalovirus exposure and HLA in healthy donors. 60 Vbeta and 13 Jbeta primers were used in PCR. Using immunoSEQ multiplex PCR, the repertoire was profiled, and TCRdb retains in-frame clones only, with some absent. This sample carries 150,000 to 200,000 clones, about 90% of them seen once, and the ten largest clones take over 0.2%. The sample was PBMCs. These receptors came from a girl younger than two in good health and CMV-seronegative.

As to this clone: The junction departs from germline at one end; a sequencing error may be responsible. In the same sample, other DNA sequences code for this CDR3. This chain connects TRBV27 to TRBJ1-2; D perhaps matches TRBD1 (5 bases). Germline CDR1 reads MNHEY; CDR2 reads SMNVEV (reference sequence). The CDR3 length is 13 residues. Here the CDR3 DNA reads TGTGCCAGCAGGGGAGGGGCCCTATATGGCTACACCTTT. Protein sequence: CASRGGALYGYTF.

The sample holds a few counts of this clone. J is TRBJ2-1 and V is TRBV6-1; 7 positions match TRBD2. The ends lost 5 bases at V and 9 bases at J; junction bases unmatched: 10. In germline, CDR1 is MNHNS, CDR2 SASEGT. The CDR3 is made up of 14 amino acids. The CDR3 coding sequence is TGTGCCAGCAGTTCCTGGACTAGTCTGCCTGAGCAGTTCTTC. Translating it yields CASSSWTSLPEQFF.

V usage is TRBV15 and J usage is TRBJ1-1, with a possible D match to TRBD1 (5 bases). The CDR3 consists of 13 residues. V lost 7 bases, J lost 3 bases, and 12 bases lay in between. CDR1 is LNHNV, CDR2 YYDKDF, per germline (reference sequence). The CDR3 coding sequence is TGTGCCACCAATACAGGTAGGGACACTGAAGCTTTCTTT. Its translation: CATNTGRDTEAFF.

This chain joins TRBV7-2 and TRBJ2-2, with 8 bases aligning to TRBD2. The CDR3 length is 18 residues. Losses at the gene ends were 5 bases for V and 5 bases for J; bases not matched to a gene: 16. The germline V gene has CDR1 SGHTA and CDR2 FQGNSA. The CDR3: CASSPPQREKMGTGELFF. CDR3 DNA: TGTGCCAGCAGCCCCCCCCAGCGGGAGAAAATGGGGACCGGGGAGCTGTTTTTT.

This clone appeared a few times. The genes are TRBV4-2 and TRBJ2-7, with D possibly being TRBD2 (5 bases). This CDR3 has 14 residues. Germline V CDR1 and CDR2: LGHNA, YNFKEQ. The V end was cut by 3 bases, the J end by 3 bases, with 12 bases between. CDR3 nucleotides: TGTGCCAGCAGCCAGGACGGCGAGGGCTACGAGCAGTACTTC. Its protein product is CASSQDGEGYEQYF.

V and J are TRBV2 and TRBJ1-1; D may be TRBD1 (6 bases). Germline V gene lookup returns CDR1 SNHLY and CDR2 FYNNEI. The CDR3 loop spans 13 amino acids. The V gene lost 5 bases and the J gene lost 2 bases, with 9 bases spanning the gap. CDR3 sequence (DNA): TGTGCCAGCAGTAAGGACAGCAACACTGAAGCTTTCTTT. Amino acids: CASSKDSNTEAFF.

The gene calls are TRBV7-9 and TRBJ2-3, with 9 bases fitting TRBD2. The CDR3 length is 16 residues. V gave up 0 bases and J gave up 0 bases; unmatched junction bases: 1. Per germline, CDR1 SEHNR and CDR2 FQNEAQ (reference sequence). In nucleotides, the CDR3 is TGTGCCAGCAGCTTAGCCACTAGCGGGAGCACAGATACGCAGTATTTT. Translation: CASSLATSGSTDTQYF.

This clone was picked up one time. The chain carries TRBV7-2 and TRBJ2-7; 7 nucleotides match TRBD2. V gave up 1 base and J gave up 2 bases; unmatched junction bases: 11. The CDR3 sequence is 17 residues long. Per the germline V gene, CDR1 is SGHTA and CDR2 is FQGNSA. Here the CDR3 reads CASSLVGGPGAPYEQYF. CDR3 in DNA: TGTGCCAGCAGCTTAGTGGGAGGGCCAGGAGCCCCCTACGAGCAGTACTTC.

The V call is TRBV15, the J call TRBJ2-1; 9 nucleotides agree with TRBD2. The V gene's germline CDR1 is LNHNV and CDR2 YYDKDF (reference sequence). The CDR3 runs to 15 residues. V lost 8 bases to trimming and J lost 3 bases; unmatched junction nucleotides: 8. Written as DNA, the CDR3 is TGTGCCACCTCGGTGACTAGCGGACACTACAATGAGCAGTTCTTC. Translation: CATSVTSGHYNEQFF.

The chain joins TRBV19 to TRBJ2-2; 7 bases align to TRBD2. Looked up from germline, CDR1 is LNHDA and CDR2 is SQIVND (reference sequence). This CDR3 spans 15 amino acids. The trim removed 3 bases at V and 7 bases at J, leaving 8 bases unmatched. The CDR3 coding sequence is TGTGCCAGTAGTATTCAGAGGGAGGGTCACGGGGAGCTGTTTTTT. Protein product: CASSIQREGHGELFF.